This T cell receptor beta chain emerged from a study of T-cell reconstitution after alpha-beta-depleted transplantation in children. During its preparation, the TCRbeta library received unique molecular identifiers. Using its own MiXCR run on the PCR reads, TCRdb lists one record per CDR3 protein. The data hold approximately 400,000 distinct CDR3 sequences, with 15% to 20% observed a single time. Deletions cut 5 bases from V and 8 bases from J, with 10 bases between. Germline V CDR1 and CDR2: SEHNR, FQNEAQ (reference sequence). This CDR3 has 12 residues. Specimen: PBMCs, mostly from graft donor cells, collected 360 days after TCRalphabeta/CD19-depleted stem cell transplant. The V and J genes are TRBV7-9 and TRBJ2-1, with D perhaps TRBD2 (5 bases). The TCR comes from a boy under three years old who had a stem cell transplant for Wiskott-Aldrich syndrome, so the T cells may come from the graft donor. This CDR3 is CASSLMRDEQFF. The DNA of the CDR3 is TGTGCCAGCAGCCTTATGCGGGATGAGCAGTTCTTC.